The present TCR beta chain was sequenced within a study of T cells in women clearing cervical HPV infection. In the study overall: HLA type stays a possible confounder, typing being limited.

Clones were sequenced by immunoSEQ multiplex PCR, and TCRdb holds only the in-frame ones, with some missing. This repertoire includes around 48,000 clones. Trimming removed 1 base from V and 1 base from J, with 7 bases in between. The CDR3 loop spans 13 amino acids. Germline V CDR1 and CDR2: GTSNPN, SVGIG (reference sequence). Study-wide results and limits: Timing of associations relative to infection is unclear; T-cell subsets were not isolated. TRBV6-7 relative abundance averaged approximately 0.11% in cases and more than 0.15% in controls. CIN3+ cases had significantly higher TCR repertoire richness than controls, but evenness did not differ.

On this clone: No antigen is known for it. Read sequence stops 3 residues before the CDR3 end, and the germline J gene provides the missing end.

Sample: blood buffy coat. V usage is TRBV30 and J usage is TRBJ1-1; weak D call: TRBD1 (6 bases). The TCR sequence derives from a woman between 18 and 69 years old with a cervical HPV16 infection that either progressed to CIN3+ or cleared (not recorded which). Incomplete CDR3 DNA: TGTGCCTGGAGTGGGGGGCGGAACACTGAA. Translating gives CAWSGGRNTE. The CDR3, in full, reads CAWSGGRNTEAFF.